The clone carrying this TCR beta chain showed up just a few times. The data are from a study of blood T cell repertoires in COVID-19. The wider study: The United States, Italy and Spain were the sources of the acute and convalescent COVID-19 samples. The cDNA or gDNA used as material had been derived from T cells, B-cell-depleted T cells, or PBMCs.

Per the study methods: The assay estimated nucleated cells by amplifying reference gene primers. The assay was immunoSEQ multiplex PCR, and TCRdb's table has in-frame clones only and misses some. V and J calls and clone size are copied from that table; D and trimming were computed from the DNA. The repertoire holds about 38,000 clones, with approximately 90% as singletons. The germline V gene has CDR1 SGHNT and CDR2 YYREEE (reference sequence). The CDR3 spans 13 residues. V shed 3 bases, J shed 6 bases, and the junction held 5 bases outside the gene matches. The chain uses TRBV5-4 and TRBJ2-7; 8 bases are shared with TRBD2. Sequenced sample: peripheral blood. This clonotype was obtained from a human donor in a cohort sampled during active COVID-19. In DNA, the CDR3 is TGTGCCAGCAGCTACATAGCGGGACGCGAGCAGTACTTC. Its translation is CASSYIAGREQYF.